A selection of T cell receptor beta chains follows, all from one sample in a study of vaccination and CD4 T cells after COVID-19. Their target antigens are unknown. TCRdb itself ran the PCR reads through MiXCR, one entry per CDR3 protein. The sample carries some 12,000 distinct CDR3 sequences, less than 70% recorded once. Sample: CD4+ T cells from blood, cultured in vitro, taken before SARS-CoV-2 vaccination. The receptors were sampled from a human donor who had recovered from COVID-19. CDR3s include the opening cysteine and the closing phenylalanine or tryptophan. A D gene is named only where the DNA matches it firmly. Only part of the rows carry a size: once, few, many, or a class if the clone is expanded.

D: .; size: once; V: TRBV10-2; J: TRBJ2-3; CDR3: CASKRRAPDTQYF; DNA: TGCGCCAGCAAAAGGAGGGCCCCAGATACGCAGTATTTT
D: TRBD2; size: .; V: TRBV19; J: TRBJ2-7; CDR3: CASSLTSGASYEQYF; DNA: TGTGCCAGTAGTTTGACTAGCGGAGCTTCCTACGAGCAGTACTTC
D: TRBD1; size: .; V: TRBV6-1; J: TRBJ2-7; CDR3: CASRGQGQGYEQYF; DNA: TGTGCCAGCAGGGGACAGGGCCAAGGCTACGAGCAGTACTTC
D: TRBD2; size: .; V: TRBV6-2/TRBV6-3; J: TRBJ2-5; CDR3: CASSYSLAGVGETQYF; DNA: TGTGCCAGCAGTTACTCCTTAGCGGGAGTAGGAGAGACCCAGTACTTC
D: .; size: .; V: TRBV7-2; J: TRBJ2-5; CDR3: CASSLQHGGEETQYF; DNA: TGTGCCAGCAGCTTACAGCACGGGGGCGAAGAGACCCAGTACTTC
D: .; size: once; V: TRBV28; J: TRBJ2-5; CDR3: CASNRDSLDLLKTTQYF; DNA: TGTGCCAGCAATAGGGACTCCTTGGACTTACTCAAGACGACCCAGTACTTC
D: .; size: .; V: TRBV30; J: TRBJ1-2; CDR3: CAWSVRDFRYGYTF; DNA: TGTGCCTGGAGTGTCCGCGACTTTCGGTATGGCTACACCTTC
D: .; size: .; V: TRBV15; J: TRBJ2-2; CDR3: CATSRKMGELFF; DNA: TGTGCCACCAGCAGGAAGATGGGGGAGCTGTTTTTT
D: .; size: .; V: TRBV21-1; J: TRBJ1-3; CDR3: CASSKANSISGNTIYF; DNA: TGTGCCAGCAGCAAAGCGAACAGCATCTCTGGAAACACCATATATTTT
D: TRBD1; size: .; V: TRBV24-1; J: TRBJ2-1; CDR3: CATSDPTGGGEQFF; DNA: TGTGCCACCAGTGACCCCACAGGGGGCGGAGAGCAGTTCTTC
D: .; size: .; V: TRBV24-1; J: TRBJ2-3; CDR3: CATRGASGTDTQYF; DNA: TGTGCCACCAGGGGGGCATCTGGCACAGATACGCAGTATTTT
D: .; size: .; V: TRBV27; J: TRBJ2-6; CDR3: CASRVSGANVLTF; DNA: TGTGCCAGCAGGGTTTCTGGGGCCAACGTCCTGACTTTC
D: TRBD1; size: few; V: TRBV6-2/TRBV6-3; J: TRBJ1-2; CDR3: CASRMTGEYGYTF; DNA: TGTGCCAGCAGGATGACAGGGGAATATGGCTACACCTTC
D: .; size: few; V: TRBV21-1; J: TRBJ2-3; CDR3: CADTGTGKTDTQYF; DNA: TGTGCCGATACAGGGACAGGGAAGACAGATACGCAGTATTTT
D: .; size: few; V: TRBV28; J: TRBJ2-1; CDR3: CASSFGRSYNEQFF; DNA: TGTGCCAGCAGTTTCGGCAGGTCGTACAATGAGCAGTTCTTC
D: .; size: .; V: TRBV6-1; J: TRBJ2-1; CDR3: CASTRQASASSYNEQFF; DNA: TGTGCCAGCACCCGACAGGCTAGCGCGAGCTCCTACAATGAGCAGTTCTTC
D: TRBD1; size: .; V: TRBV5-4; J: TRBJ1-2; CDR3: CASSPQGQIYGYTF; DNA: TGTGCCAGCAGCCCACAGGGACAGATCTATGGCTACACCTTC
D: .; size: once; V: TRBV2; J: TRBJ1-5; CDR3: CASRRGANQPQHF; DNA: TGTGCCAGCCGGAGAGGGGCTAATCAGCCCCAGCATTTT
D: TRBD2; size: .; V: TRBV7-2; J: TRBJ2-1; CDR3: CASSLGWAGDDQFF; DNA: TGTGCCAGCAGCTTAGGATGGGCGGGAGATGATCAGTTCTTC
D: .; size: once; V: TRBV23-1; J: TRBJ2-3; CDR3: CASSQWGQENTDTQYF; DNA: TGCGCCAGCAGTCAATGGGGGCAGGAGAACACAGATACGCAGTATTTT
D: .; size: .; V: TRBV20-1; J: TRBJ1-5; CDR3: CSARGGTANNQPQHF; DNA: TGCAGTGCTAGAGGGGGGACCGCTAACAATCAGCCCCAGCATTTT
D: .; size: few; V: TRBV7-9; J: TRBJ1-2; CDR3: CASSLGQSPNYGYTF; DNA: TGTGCCAGCAGCTTAGGGCAGTCGCCTAACTATGGCTACACCTTC
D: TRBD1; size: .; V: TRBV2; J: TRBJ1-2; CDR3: CASSGQGRGNYGYTF; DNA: TGTGCCAGCAGTGGACAGGGGAGGGGTAACTATGGCTACACCTTC
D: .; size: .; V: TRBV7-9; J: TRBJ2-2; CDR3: CASSPSKPTGELFF; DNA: TGTGCCAGCAGCCCTTCAAAGCCCACCGGGGAGCTGTTTTTT
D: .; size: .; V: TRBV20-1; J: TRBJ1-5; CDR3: CSARGTAWRHQPQHF; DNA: TGCAGTGCTAGAGGGACAGCCTGGCGGCATCAGCCCCAGCATTTT
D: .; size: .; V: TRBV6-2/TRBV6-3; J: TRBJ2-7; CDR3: CASNDRLYYEQYF; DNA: TGTGCCAGCAACGACAGACTGTACTACGAGCAGTACTTC
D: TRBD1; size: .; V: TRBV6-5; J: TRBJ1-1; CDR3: CASSYARGDATEAFF; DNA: TGTGCCAGCAGTTACGCCAGGGGGGACGCCACTGAAGCTTTCTTT